Reported below is one TCR beta chain. Its antigen remains unknown. Libraries were made from TCR beta cDNA, and they carried unique molecular identifiers. The source material, 1 to 10 million T cells, gave rise to 400,000 to 600,000 cDNA molecules. TCRdb recomputed calls from the PCR reads with MiXCR, one row per CDR3 protein. Of 400,000 to 500,000 distinct CDR3 sequences listed, 30% to 40% are singletons. Trimming removed 3 bases at V and 0 bases at J, with 9 bases between. Germline V gene sequence: CDR1 MNHNY, CDR2 SVGAGI (reference sequence). The CDR3 runs 15 residues. The sample belongs to a study of post-analysis software for immune sequencing data. On the study more broadly: Multiple sclerosis in the patients followed relapsing-remitting, secondary progressive and progressive-relapsing courses. Findings and caveats of the study: F measure showed strong co-clustering of same-batch samples. The five TRBV segments detected at higher frequency in patients than in controls included TRBV5-6, TRBV5-1 and TRBV20-1.

The chain employs TRBV6-6 and TRBJ2-4; no definite D call. The TCR sequence derives from a girl aged 2-10 years with multiple sclerosis. Sample: blood. This CDR3 is CASSYGELAKNIQYF. The CDR3, as DNA: TGTGCCAGCAGTTATGGCGAGCTAGCCAAAAACATTCAGTACTTC.